The clone carrying this T cell receptor (beta chain) has a handful of counts. This entry belongs to a study of shared T cell receptors in the human thymus. Trimming stripped 9 bases from V and 0 bases from J, with 8 bases between. Per germline, CDR1 LNHDA and CDR2 SQIVND (reference sequence). CDR3 length: 13 residues. Sequencing was performed with immunoSEQ multiplex PCR; in TCRdb, only in-frame clones are kept and a portion is missing. The sample has hundreds of thousands of clones, around 78% seen once. Separately, the same data were catalogued under a study of human thymus T cells. According to that study: Resections were taken during corrective heart surgery, and the thymus tissue came from these. Thymic repertoires from unrelated individuals overlapped highly, related research reported.

The rearrangement joins TRBV19 to TRBJ1-4; a weak D match, TRBD1 (6 bases). This TCR derives from a boy less than two years old with a congenital heart defect. The material sequenced was thymocytes. The CDR3 DNA reads TGTGCCAGCGAGGGGGCAACTAATGAAAAACTGTTTTTT. Protein: CASEGATNEKLFF.